A selection of T cell receptor beta chains follows, all from one sample in a study of cytomegalovirus exposure and HLA in healthy donors. Some clones are missing from TCRdb's copy, which holds only in-frame ones; the method was immunoSEQ multiplex PCR. The sample gives about 76,000 clones, about 93% of which show up once; around 1.9% is in the top ten. Input material: PBMCs. These receptors were collected from a woman aged 18-29 years in good health and CMV-seropositive. CDR3s include the opening cysteine and the closing phenylalanine or tryptophan. D genes are given only for firm matches. Clone size, where shown, is once, few, many, or a class for clones that have expanded.

J | D | V | size | CDR3 | DNA
TRBJ1-1 | NA | TRBV29-1 | NA | CSVGARAEAFF | TGCAGCGTTGGCGCCAGGGCTGAAGCTTTCTTT
TRBJ1-5 | TRBD1 | TRBV7-9 | NA | CASSSDRARNQPQHF | TGTGCCAGCAGCTCGGACAGGGCGCGAAATCAGCCCCAGCATTTT
TRBJ1-4 | TRBD1 | TRBV5-1 | NA | CASSLARTGAGELFF | TGCGCCAGCAGCTTGGCCCGGACAGGGGCGGGTGAACTGTTTTTT
TRBJ2-7 | TRBD1 | TRBV6-1 | NA | CASSGGTGPQYEQYF | TGTGCCAGCAGTGGGGGGACAGGGCCGCAGTACGAGCAGTACTTC
TRBJ2-2 | TRBD1 | TRBV6-1 | NA | CASIILQGAVGELFF | TGTGCCAGCATTATTCTACAGGGGGCGGTCGGGGAGCTGTTTTTT
TRBJ1-1 | NA | TRBV7-6 | NA | CASSPNTGLNTEAFF | TGTGCCAGCAGCCCTAACACAGGGCTGAACACTGAAGCTTTCTTT
TRBJ1-4 | NA | TRBV10-3 | NA | CAISGAGPQAEKLFF | TGTGCCATCAGTGGTGCGGGACCTCAGGCTGAAAAACTGTTTTTT
TRBJ1-2 | NA | TRBV30 | NA | CAWSYTSSGYTF | TGTGCCTGGAGCTATACGTCGTCTGGCTACACCTTC
TRBJ2-7 | TRBD2 | TRBV2 | once | CASRESSGNSYEQYF | TGTGCCAGCAGAGAATCTAGCGGGAACTCCTACGAGCAGTACTTC
TRBJ2-7 | NA | TRBV7-2 | NA | CASSYGGREQYF | TGTGCCAGCAGCTACGGAGGGAGGGAGCAGTACTTC
TRBJ2-7 | NA | TRBV4-1 | NA | CASSQVGKLYYEQYF | TGCGCCAGCAGCCAAGTCGGGAAACTTTACTACGAGCAGTACTTC
TRBJ2-5 | NA | TRBV29-1 | NA | CSVEGEVGETQYF | TGCAGCGTTGAGGGGGAGGTGGGTGAGACCCAGTACTTC
TRBJ2-7 | TRBD2 | TRBV7-2 | NA | CASSTGTSRGDEQYF | TGTGCCAGCAGCACCGGGACTAGCCGGGGAGACGAGCAGTACTTC
TRBJ2-1 | TRBD2 | TRBV19 | NA | CATASGRALVNEQFF | TGTGCCACCGCTAGCGGGAGGGCCTTGGTCAATGAGCAGTTCTTC
TRBJ1-1 | TRBD1 | TRBV29-1 | NA | CSVVRGQYEAFF | TGCAGCGTTGTCAGGGGGCAATATGAAGCTTTCTTT
TRBJ2-7 | TRBD2 | TRBV2 | NA | CATRDLSGSYEQYF | TGTGCCACCAGGGACCTTAGCGGGAGCTACGAGCAGTACTTC
TRBJ2-1 | NA | TRBV27 | NA | CASSFSDLGNEQFF | TGTGCCAGCAGTTTTAGCGACTTGGGCAATGAGCAGTTCTTC
TRBJ1-5 | NA | TRBV19 | NA | CASSMRATGYNQPQHF | TGTGCCAGTAGTATGAGGGCTACAGGGTACAATCAGCCCCAGCATTTT
TRBJ2-3 | TRBD2 | TRBV5-1 | NA | CASRGTSGSDTQYF | TGCGCCAGCAGGGGGACTAGCGGGAGCGATACGCAGTATTTT
TRBJ2-1 | TRBD2 | TRBV4-2 | medium-sized | CASSQDPSGGLGEQFF | TGTGCCAGCAGCCAAGATCCAAGCGGGGGCCTAGGTGAGCAGTTCTTC
TRBJ2-4 | NA | TRBV6-5 | NA | CASGEAKNIQYF | TGTGCCAGCGGGGAGGCCAAAAACATTCAGTACTTC
TRBJ2-5 | TRBD1 | TRBV5-1 | NA | CASSKPDRDPETQYF | TGCGCCAGCAGCAAGCCCGACAGGGACCCTGAGACCCAGTACTTC